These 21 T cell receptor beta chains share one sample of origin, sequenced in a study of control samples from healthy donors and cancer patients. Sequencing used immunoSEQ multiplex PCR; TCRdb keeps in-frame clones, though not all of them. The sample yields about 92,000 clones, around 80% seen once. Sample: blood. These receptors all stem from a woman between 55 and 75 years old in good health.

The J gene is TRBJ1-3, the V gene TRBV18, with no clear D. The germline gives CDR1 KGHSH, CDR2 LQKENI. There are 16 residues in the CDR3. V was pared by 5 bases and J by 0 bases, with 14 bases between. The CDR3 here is CASSSLLTSSGNTIYF. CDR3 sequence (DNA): TGTGCCAGCTCATCTCTCCTGACAAGCTCTGGAAACACCATATATTTT.

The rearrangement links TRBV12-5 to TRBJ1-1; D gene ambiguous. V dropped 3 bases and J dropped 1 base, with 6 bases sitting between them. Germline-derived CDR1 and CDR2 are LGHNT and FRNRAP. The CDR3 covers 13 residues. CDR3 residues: CASGFGGNTEAFF. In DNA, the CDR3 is TGTGCTAGTGGTTTTGGCGGGAACACTGAAGCTTTCTTT.

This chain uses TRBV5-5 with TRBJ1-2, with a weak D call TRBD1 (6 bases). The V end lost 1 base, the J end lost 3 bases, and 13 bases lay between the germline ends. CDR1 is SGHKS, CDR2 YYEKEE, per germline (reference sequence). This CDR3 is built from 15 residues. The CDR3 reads CASSLSTGRDYGYTF. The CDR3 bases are TGTGCCAGCAGCTTGAGCACAGGGAGGGACTATGGCTACACCTTC.

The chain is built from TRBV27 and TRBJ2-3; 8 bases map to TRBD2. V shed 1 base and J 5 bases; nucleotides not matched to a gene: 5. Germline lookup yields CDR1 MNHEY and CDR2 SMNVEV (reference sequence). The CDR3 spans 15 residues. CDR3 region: CASSLYALAGDTQYF. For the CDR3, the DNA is TGTGCCAGCAGTTTATACGCGCTAGCGGGAGATACGCAGTATTTT.

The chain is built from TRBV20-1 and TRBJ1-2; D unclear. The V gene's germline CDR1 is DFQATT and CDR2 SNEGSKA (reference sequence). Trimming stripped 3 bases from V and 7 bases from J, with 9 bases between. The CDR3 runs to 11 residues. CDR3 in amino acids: CSASYHTGYTF. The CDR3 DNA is TGCAGTGCTAGTTATCATACTGGCTACACCTTC.

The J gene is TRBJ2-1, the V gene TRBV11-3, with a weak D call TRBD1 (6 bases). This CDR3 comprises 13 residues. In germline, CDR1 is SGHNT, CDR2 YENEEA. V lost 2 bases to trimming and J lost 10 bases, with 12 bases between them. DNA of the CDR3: TGTGCCAGCAGCTTAATAGGGGGTAGAGAGCAGTTCTTC. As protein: CASSLIGGREQFF.

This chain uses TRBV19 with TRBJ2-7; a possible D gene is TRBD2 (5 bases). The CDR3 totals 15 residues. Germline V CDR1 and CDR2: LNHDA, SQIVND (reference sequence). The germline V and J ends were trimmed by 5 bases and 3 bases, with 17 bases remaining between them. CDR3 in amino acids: CASSLRDRGLYEQYF. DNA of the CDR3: TGTGCCAGTAGTCTAAGAGATCGGGGTCTCTACGAGCAGTACTTC. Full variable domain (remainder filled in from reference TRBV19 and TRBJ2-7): DGGITQSPKYLFRKEGQNVTLSCEQNLNHDAMYWYRQDPGQGLRLIYYSQIVNDFQKGDIAEGYSVSREKKESFPLTVTSAQKNPTAFYLCASSLRDRGLYEQYFGPGTRLTVT.

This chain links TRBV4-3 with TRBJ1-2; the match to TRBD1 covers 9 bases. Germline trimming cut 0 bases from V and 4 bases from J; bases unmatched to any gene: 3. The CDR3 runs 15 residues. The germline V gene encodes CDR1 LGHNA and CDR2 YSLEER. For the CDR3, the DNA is TGCGCCAGCAGCCAAGAGGGACAGGGAGGCTATGGCTACACCTTC. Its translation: CASSQEGQGGYGYTF.

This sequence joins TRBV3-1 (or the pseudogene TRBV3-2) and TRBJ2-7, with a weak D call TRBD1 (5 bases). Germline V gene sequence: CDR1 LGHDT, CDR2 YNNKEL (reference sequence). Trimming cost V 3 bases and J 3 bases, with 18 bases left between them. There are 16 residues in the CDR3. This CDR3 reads CASSHHGAGKGYEQYF. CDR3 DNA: TGTGCCAGCAGCCACCATGGGGCAGGGAAGGGCTACGAGCAGTACTTC.

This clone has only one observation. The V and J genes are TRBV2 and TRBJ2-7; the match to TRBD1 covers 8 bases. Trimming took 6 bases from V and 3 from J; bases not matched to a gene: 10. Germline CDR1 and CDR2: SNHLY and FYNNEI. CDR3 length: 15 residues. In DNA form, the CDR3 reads TGTGCCAGCAGCCCCCCGACAGGGGTTCTCTACGAGCAGTACTTC. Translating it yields CASSPPTGVLYEQYF.

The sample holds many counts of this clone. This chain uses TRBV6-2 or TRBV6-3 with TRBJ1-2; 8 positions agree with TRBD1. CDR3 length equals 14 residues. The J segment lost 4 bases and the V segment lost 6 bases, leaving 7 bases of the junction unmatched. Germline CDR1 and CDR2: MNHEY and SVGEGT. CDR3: CASSPQGGIYGYTF. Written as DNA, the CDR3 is TGTGCCAGCAGCCCACAGGGGGGAATCTATGGCTACACCTTC.

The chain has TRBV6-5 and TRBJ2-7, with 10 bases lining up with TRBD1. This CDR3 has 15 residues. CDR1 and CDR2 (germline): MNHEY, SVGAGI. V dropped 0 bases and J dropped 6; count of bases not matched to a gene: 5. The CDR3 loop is CASSYSGQGLGEQYF. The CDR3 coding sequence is TGTGCCAGCAGTTACTCGGGACAGGGGCTTGGCGAGCAGTACTTC.

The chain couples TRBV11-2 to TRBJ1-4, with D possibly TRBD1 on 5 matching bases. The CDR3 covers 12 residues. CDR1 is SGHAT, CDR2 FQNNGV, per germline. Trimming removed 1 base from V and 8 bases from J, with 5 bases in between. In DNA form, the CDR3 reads TGTGCCAGCAGCTTAGGGGACGAAAAACTGTTTTTT. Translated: CASSLGDEKLFF.

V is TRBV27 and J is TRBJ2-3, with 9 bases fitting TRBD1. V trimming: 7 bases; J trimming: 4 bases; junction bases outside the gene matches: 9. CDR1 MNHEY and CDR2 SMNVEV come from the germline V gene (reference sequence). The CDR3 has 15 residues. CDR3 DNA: TGTGCCAGCACTGAAACAGGGGGCGCATCAGATACGCAGTATTTT. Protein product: CASTETGGASDTQYF.

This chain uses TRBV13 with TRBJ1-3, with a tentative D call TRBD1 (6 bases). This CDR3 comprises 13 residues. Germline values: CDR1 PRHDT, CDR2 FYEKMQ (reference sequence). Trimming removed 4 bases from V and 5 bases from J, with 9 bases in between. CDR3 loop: CASSYGQRNTIYF. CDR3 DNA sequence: TGTGCCAGCAGCTATGGACAGAGAAACACCATATATTTT.

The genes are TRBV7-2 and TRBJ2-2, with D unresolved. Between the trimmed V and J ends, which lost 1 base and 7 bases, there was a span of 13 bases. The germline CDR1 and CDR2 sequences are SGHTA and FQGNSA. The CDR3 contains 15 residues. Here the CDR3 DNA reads TGTGCCAGCAGCTTAGGCCTGGGTTATGGCGGGGAGCTGTTTTTT. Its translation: CASSLGLGYGGELFF. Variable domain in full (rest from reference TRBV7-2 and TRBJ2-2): GAGVSQSPSNKVTEKGKDVELRCDPISGHTALYWYRQSLGQGLEFLIYFQGNSAPDKSGLPSDRFSAERTGGSVSTLTIQRTQQEDSAVYLCASSLGLGYGGELFFGEGSRLTVL.

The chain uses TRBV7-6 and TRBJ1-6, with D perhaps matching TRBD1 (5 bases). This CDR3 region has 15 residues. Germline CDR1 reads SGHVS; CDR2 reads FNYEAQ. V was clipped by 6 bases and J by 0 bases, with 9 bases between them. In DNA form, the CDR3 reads TGTGCCAGCAGTCGCGACAGCTCCTATAATTCACCCCTCCACTTT. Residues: CASSRDSSYNSPLHF.

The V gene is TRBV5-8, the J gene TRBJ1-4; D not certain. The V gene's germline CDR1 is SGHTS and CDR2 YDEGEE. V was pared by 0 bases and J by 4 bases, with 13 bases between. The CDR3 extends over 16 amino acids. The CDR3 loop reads CASSLGVGSYNEKLFF. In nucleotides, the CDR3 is TGTGCCAGCAGCTTGGGCGTGGGCAGTTATAATGAAAAACTGTTTTTT. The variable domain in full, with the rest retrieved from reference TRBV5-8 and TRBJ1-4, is EAGVTQSPTHLIKTRGQQATLRCSPISGHTSVYWYQQALGLGLQFLLWYDEGEERNRGNFPPRFSGRQFPNYSSELNVNALELEDSALYLCASSLGVGSYNEKLFFGSGTQLSVL.

As DNA, the CDR3 is TGTGCCAGCAGCCATGGGGATCCAAATTCACCCCTCCACTTT. Translation gives CASSHGDPNSPLHF. This sequence joins TRBV16 and TRBJ1-6; D remains ambiguous. The CDR3 is 14 residues long. The V gene lost 3 bases and the J gene lost 7 bases, with 10 bases spanning the gap. Germline V gives CDR1 KGHSY, CDR2 FQNENV.

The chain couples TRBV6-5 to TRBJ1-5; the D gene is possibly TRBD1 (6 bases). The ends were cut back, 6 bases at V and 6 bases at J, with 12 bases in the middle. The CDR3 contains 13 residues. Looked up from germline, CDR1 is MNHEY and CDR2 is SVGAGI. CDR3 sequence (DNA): TGTGCCAGCAGCCGGCAGGGGAGTCAGCCCCAGCATTTT. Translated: CASSRQGSQPQHF.

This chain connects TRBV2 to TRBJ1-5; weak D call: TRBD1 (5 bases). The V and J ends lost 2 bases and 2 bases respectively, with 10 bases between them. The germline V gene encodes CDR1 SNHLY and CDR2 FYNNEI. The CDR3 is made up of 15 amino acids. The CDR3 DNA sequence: TGTGCCAGCAGTGAAATGGCGGGGGGCAATCAGCCCCAGCATTTT. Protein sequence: CASSEMAGGNQPQHF.